The clone carrying this TCR beta chain was seen more than once but under ten times. This specimen comes from a study of T-cell memory formation after mild COVID-19. About the research overall: Largely donor-specific sequence clusters came from a couple of donors.

TCRdb reprocessed the 5' RACE reads via MiXCR and lists one record per CDR3 protein. The sample consists of 190,000 or so distinct CDR3 sequences, about 22% of them appearing once. The sample was PBMCs or a T cell subset sorted from them (not recorded which). The TCR originated in an adult woman who had mild COVID-19 (a few samples of this study predate the infection). Cell type and time point are not known.

The CDR3 nucleotides are TGTGCCAGCAGTTTGGAGGGAGTGCGTACCGGGGAGCTGTTTTTT. It is translated as CASSLEGVRTGELFF. The rearrangement links TRBV12-3 or TRBV12-4 to TRBJ2-2; TRBD2 might be the D (6 bases). This CDR3 has 15 residues. Trimming cost V 3 bases and J 5 bases, with 13 bases left between them.